A single sample is the source of the 25 T cell receptor beta chains below, sequenced in a study of OX40 agonist ivuxolimab in advanced cancers. Data came from immunoSEQ multiplex PCR; TCRdb stores just in-frame clones and leaves some out. The table includes fewer than 80,000 clones, just under 85% detected once. The source was CD4+ or CD8+ T cells sorted from blood, collected in a trial of the OX40 agonist ivuxolimab. Source of these receptors: an adult with an advanced solid tumor such as melanoma, head and neck, liver or kidney cancer.

In this sample, this clone turned up once. This chain uses TRBV5-8 with TRBJ1-2, with TRBD1 matching 10 bases. The germline V gene has CDR1 SGHTS and CDR2 YDEGEE. V gave up 3 bases and J gave up 2 bases; unmatched junction bases: 7. The CDR3 has 16 residues. The CDR3 region is CASSSPTGGRNYGYTF. The CDR3 DNA reads TGTGCCAGCAGCTCACCGACAGGGGGCAGGAACTATGGCTACACCTTC.

The V gene is TRBV21-1, the J gene TRBJ1-2. TRBV21-1 is shown as a pseudogene. The CDR3 spans 15 residues. In DNA form, the CDR3 reads TGTGCCAGCAGCATGGGTGGCAGGGAGGTCTATGGCTACACCTTC. Translation: CASSMGGREVYGYTF.

This chain joins TRBV19 and TRBJ2-1; 11 nucleotides agree with TRBD2. Losses at the gene ends were 6 bases for V and 4 bases for J; bases not matched to a gene: 8. CDR1 and CDR2 from the germline V gene are LNHDA and SQIVND (reference sequence). CDR3 length: 16 amino acids. The CDR3 nucleotides are TGTGCCAGTAGCCCTAGACTAGCGGGAAGTTACAATGAGCAGTTCTTC. It yields the protein CASSPRLAGSYNEQFF.

J is TRBJ1-1 and V is TRBV4-2; D gene ambiguous. The CDR3 is 14 amino acids. V was pared by 1 base and J by 4 bases, with 10 bases between. Germline V CDR1 and CDR2: LGHNA, YNFKEQ. CDR3: CASSQAGLGTEAFF. CDR3 DNA: TGTGCCAGCAGCCAAGCTGGGTTGGGCACTGAAGCTTTCTTT.

This clone turned up a few times. The chain combines TRBV27 with TRBJ2-1, with D possibly matching TRBD2 (6 bases). This CDR3 region has 15 residues. V was pared by 0 bases and J by 5 bases, with 11 bases between. Germline values: CDR1 MNHEY, CDR2 SMNVEV (reference sequence). As DNA, the CDR3 is TGTGCCAGCAGTTTATCCACGGGAGCCCACAATGAGCAGTTCTTC. This translates into CASSLSTGAHNEQFF.

The chain uses TRBV5-1 and TRBJ2-7, with 10 bases lining up with TRBD1. The CDR3 length is 14 residues. V lost 4 bases and J lost 4; bases outside the gene matches: 5. CDR1 SGHRS and CDR2 YFSETQ come from the germline V gene. The CDR3 bases are TGCGCCAGCAGCCCCGCGGGACAGGGGTACGAGCAGTACTTC. Protein: CASSPAGQGYEQYF.

The genes are TRBV5-4 and TRBJ2-2; 7 bases agree with TRBD2. V was pared by 3 bases and J by 3 bases, with 5 bases of the junction left unmatched. Germline V CDR1 and CDR2: SGHNT, YYREEE (reference sequence). The length of the CDR3 is 15 residues. As DNA, the CDR3 is TGTGCCAGCAGCTGGACTAGAGGGTACACCGGGGAGCTGTTTTTT. Encoded protein: CASSWTRGYTGELFF.

The chain links TRBV18 to TRBJ2-5; 10 bases map to TRBD2. V lost 5 bases, J lost 5 bases, and 14 bases stayed unmatched. Germline V gene lookup returns CDR1 KGHSH and CDR2 LQKENI. This CDR3 spans 17 amino acids. The CDR3 nucleotides are TGTGCCAGCTCATCCGGTCTAGCGGGGGAGACTGGGGAGACCCAGTACTTC. Translated, it gives CASSSGLAGETGETQYF.

The chain employs TRBV27 and TRBJ2-1; tentative D call: TRBD1 (6 bases). CDR1 and CDR2 (germline): MNHEY, SMNVEV (reference sequence). V was shortened by 6 bases and J by 10 bases, with 13 bases between the two germline ends. This CDR3 contains 12 residues. This CDR3 is CASRPSGEEQFF. The CDR3 DNA reads TGTGCCAGCAGACCCTCAGGGGAAGAGCAGTTCTTC.

The genes are TRBV19 and TRBJ2-5; 8 bases fit TRBD1. The CDR3 is made up of 15 amino acids. In germline, CDR1 is LNHDA, CDR2 SQIVND (reference sequence). Unmatched junction bases numbered 7, after V lost 3 bases and J lost 4 bases. The chain's CDR3 is CASSMKGQGIETQYF. DNA of the CDR3: TGTGCCAGTAGTATGAAAGGACAGGGAATAGAGACCCAGTACTTC.

The chain carries TRBV4-2 and TRBJ1-4; tentative D call: TRBD1 (6 bases). The germline V gene has CDR1 LGHNA and CDR2 YNFKEQ. V was trimmed by 5 bases and J by 4 bases, leaving 17 bases between them. The CDR3 contains 16 residues. The chain's CDR3 is CASSSTTGQVNEKLFF. The CDR3 nucleotides read TGTGCCAGCAGCTCAACGACGGGACAAGTTAATGAAAAACTGTTTTTT.

The gene calls are TRBV21-1 and TRBJ1-4. TRBV21-1 is a pseudogene. The CDR3 consists of 21 residues. CDR3 amino acids: CASSTYWGRERRGRANEKLFF. CDR3 DNA sequence: TGTGCCAGCAGCACCTACTGGGGCAGGGAACGACGAGGGAGAGCTAATGAAAAACTGTTTTTT.

The J gene is TRBJ2-1, the V gene TRBV29-1; D perhaps matches TRBD1 (5 bases). The germline V and J ends were trimmed by 2 bases and 4 bases, with 12 bases remaining between them. From germline, CDR1 is SQVTM and CDR2 ANQGSEA. CDR3 length: 14 residues. The CDR3 is CSVEQGPNYNEQFF. DNA of the CDR3: TGCAGCGTTGAACAGGGCCCAAATTACAATGAGCAGTTCTTC.

The V gene is TRBV5-6, the J gene TRBJ2-5; 8 bases are shared with TRBD1. V trimming: 0 bases; J trimming: 3 bases; junction bases outside the gene matches: 4. The CDR3 is 15 residues long. Germline V CDR1 and CDR2: SGHDT, YYEEEE. The CDR3 DNA sequence: TGTGCCAGCAGCTTGGGCACAGGGGGAGAAGAGACCCAGTACTTC. Its translation is CASSLGTGGEETQYF.

The chain combines TRBV4-2 with TRBJ2-5; the D gene is possibly TRBD1 (8 bases). CDR3 length equals 16 residues. Per the germline V gene, CDR1 is LGHNA and CDR2 is YNFKEQ. Deletions cut 1 base from V and 7 bases from J, with 19 bases between. As DNA, the CDR3 is TGTGCCAGCAGCCAAGCGCTACAGGGGGGGGTAGGGACCCAGTACTTC. The encoded protein is CASSQALQGGVGTQYF.

V and J are TRBV2 and TRBJ1-3; D call uncertain. V lost 2 bases and J lost 4, with 6 bases in between. The CDR3 is 13 amino acids. Germline values: CDR1 SNHLY, CDR2 FYNNEI. The CDR3 spells CASSEFRGNTIYF. The CDR3 DNA reads as TGTGCCAGCAGTGAATTTAGGGGAAACACCATATATTTT.

The chain couples TRBV5-6 to TRBJ1-2; D ambiguous. Per germline, CDR1 SGHDT and CDR2 YYEEEE. The CDR3 consists of 15 residues. V gave up 2 bases and J gave up 4 bases, with 15 bases separating them. The CDR3 sequence: CASSFSLMGGYGYTF. DNA of the CDR3: TGTGCCAGCAGCTTCTCATTAATGGGCGGCTATGGCTACACCTTC.

This chain joins TRBV10-3 and TRBJ2-1, with D unclear. Germline lookup yields CDR1 ENHRY and CDR2 SYGVKD. V dropped 2 bases and J dropped 11 bases, with 7 bases sitting between them. CDR3 length equals 11 residues. The CDR3: CAISEGAQQFF. DNA for the CDR3: TGTGCCATCAGTGAGGGAGCCCAGCAGTTCTTC.

V and J are TRBV30 and TRBJ1-4; 7 bases match TRBD1. CDR1 is GTSNPN, CDR2 SVGIG, per germline (reference sequence). V dropped 2 bases and J dropped 3; count of bases not matched to a gene: 3. There are 14 residues in the CDR3. CDR3 DNA: TGTGCCTGGAGTTATGGGACAGCTAATGAAAAACTGTTTTTT. Protein sequence: CAWSYGTANEKLFF.

The gene calls are TRBV7-6 and TRBJ2-1, with D possibly being TRBD2 (5 bases). There are 13 residues in the CDR3. CDR1 SGHVS and CDR2 FNYEAQ come from the germline V gene. The germline V and J ends were trimmed by 7 bases and 2 bases, with 9 bases remaining between them. Here the CDR3 DNA reads TGTGCCAGCAAACCCGGGGCCTACAATGAGCAGTTCTTC. Its translation: CASKPGAYNEQFF. Full variable domain (remainder filled in from reference TRBV7-6 and TRBJ2-1): GAGVSQSPRYKVTKRGQDVALRCDPISGHVSLYWYRQALGQGPEFLTYFNYEAQQDKSGLPNDRFSAERPEGSISTLTIQRTEQRDSAMYRCASKPGAYNEQFFGPGTRLTVL.

This chain uses TRBV4-2 with TRBJ1-2; 8 bases are a match to TRBD1. The CDR3 is 16 residues long. With V trimmed by 3 bases and J by 4 bases, 10 bases remained unmatched. Germline lookup yields CDR1 LGHNA and CDR2 YNFKEQ. The CDR3 nucleotides are TGTGCCAGCAGCCACGAAACCGGGACAGGAATCTATGGCTACACCTTC. It is translated as CASSHETGTGIYGYTF.

V usage is TRBV21-1 and J usage is TRBJ2-3. TRBV21-1 is marked as a pseudogene. The CDR3 sequence is 17 residues long. The CDR3 bases are TGTGCCAGCAGCACGCCCCGGGCCGTTCCTAGCACAGATACGCAGTATTTT. Its protein product is CASSTPRAVPSTDTQYF.

Written as DNA, the CDR3 is TGTGCCAGCAGCCTTCACCCGGACTCCGAGCAGTACTTC. It is translated as CASSLHPDSEQYF. The chain is built from TRBV4-2 and TRBJ2-7, with D possibly TRBD2 on 5 matching bases. CDR1 LGHNA and CDR2 YNFKEQ come from the germline V gene. The CDR3 is 13 residues long. Trimming removed 4 bases at V and 6 bases at J, with 13 bases between.

This rearrangement joins TRBV7-6 to TRBJ2-3; TRBD2 is a possible D gene (6 bases). CDR3 length: 15 residues. Between the trimmed V and J ends, which lost 5 bases and 2 bases, there was a span of 14 bases. Germline lookup yields CDR1 SGHVS and CDR2 FNYEAQ. The DNA of the CDR3 is TGTGCCAGCAGCCGCCGGGACTCCCACACAGATACGCAGTATTTT. Translation gives CASSRRDSHTDTQYF.

The chain joins TRBV6-6 to TRBJ1-2; possible D gene TRBD1, 6 bases. CDR1 and CDR2 (germline): MNHNY, SVGAGI (reference sequence). This CDR3 has 15 amino acids. Trimming removed 7 bases at V and 8 bases at J, with 23 bases between. The CDR3 spells CASTPFDRPSEGYTF. The CDR3 DNA reads as TGTGCCAGCACCCCCTTTGACAGGCCCTCGGAAGGCTACACCTTC.